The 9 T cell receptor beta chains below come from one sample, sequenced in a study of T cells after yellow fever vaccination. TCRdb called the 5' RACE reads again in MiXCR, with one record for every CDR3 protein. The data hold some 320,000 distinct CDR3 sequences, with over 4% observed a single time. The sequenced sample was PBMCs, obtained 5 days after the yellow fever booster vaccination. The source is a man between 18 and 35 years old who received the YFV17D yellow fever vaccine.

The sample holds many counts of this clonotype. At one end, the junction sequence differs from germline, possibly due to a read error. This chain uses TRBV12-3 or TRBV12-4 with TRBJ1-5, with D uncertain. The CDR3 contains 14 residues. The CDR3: CASSLAGGNQPQHF. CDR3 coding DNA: TGTGCCAGCAGCTTAGCAGGAGGGAATCAGCCCCAGCATTTT.

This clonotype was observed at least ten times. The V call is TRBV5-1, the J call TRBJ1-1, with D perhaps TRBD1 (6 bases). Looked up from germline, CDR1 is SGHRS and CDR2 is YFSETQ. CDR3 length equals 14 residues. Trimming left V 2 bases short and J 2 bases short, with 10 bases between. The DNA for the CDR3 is TGCGCCAGCAGCTTAGGGGGAGTTAACACTGAAGCTTTCTTT. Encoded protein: CASSLGGVNTEAFF.

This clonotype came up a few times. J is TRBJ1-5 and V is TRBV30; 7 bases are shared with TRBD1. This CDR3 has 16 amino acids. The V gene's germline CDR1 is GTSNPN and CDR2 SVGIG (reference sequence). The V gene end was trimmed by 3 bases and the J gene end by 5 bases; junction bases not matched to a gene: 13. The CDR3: CAWSTSGGTVDQPQHF. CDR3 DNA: TGTGCCTGGAGCACCAGCGGGGGGACAGTCGATCAGCCCCAGCATTTT.

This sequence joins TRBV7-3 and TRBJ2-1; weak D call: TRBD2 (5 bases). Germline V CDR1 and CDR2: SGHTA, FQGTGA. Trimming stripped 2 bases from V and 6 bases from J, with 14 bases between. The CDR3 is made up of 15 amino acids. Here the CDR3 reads CASSLPGNPRNEQFF. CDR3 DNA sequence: TGTGCCAGCAGCTTACCCGGGAATCCCCGCAATGAGCAGTTCTTC.

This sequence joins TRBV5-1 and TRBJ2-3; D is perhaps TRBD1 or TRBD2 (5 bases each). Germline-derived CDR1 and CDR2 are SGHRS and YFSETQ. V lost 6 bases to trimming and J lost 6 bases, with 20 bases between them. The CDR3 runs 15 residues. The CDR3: CASISGTHISDTQYF. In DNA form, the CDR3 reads TGCGCCAGCATTTCCGGGACCCATATTTCGGATACGCAGTATTTT.

The CDR3, as DNA: TGTGCCAGCAGCCAACGGGTTGCGGGTGGGCACTATGGCTACACCTTC. It translates to CASSQRVAGGHYGYTF. The chain combines TRBV14 with TRBJ1-2; the D is unclear. Trimming stripped 2 bases from V and 3 bases from J, with 16 bases between. The germline gives CDR1 SGHDN, CDR2 FVKESK. The CDR3 spans 16 residues.

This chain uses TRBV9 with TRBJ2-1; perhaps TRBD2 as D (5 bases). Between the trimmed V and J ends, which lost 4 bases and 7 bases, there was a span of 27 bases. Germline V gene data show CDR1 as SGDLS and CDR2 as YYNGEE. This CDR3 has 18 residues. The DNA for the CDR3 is TGTGCCAGCAGCCCGAGGCGAGCGGAGTTTACAGAAATGAATGAGCAGTTCTTC. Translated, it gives CASSPRRAEFTEMNEQFF. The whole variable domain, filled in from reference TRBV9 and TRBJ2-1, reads DSGVTQTPKHLITATGQRVTLRCSPRSGDLSVYWYQQSLDQGLQFLIQYYNGEERAKGNILERFSAQQFPDLHSELNLSSLELGDSALYFCASSPRRAEFTEMNEQFFGPGTRLTVL.

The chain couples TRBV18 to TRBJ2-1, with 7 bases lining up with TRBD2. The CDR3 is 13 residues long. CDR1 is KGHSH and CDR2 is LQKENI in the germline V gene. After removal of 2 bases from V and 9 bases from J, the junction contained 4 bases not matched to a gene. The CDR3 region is CASSPASGVEQFF. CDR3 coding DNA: TGTGCCAGCTCACCAGCTAGCGGCGTTGAGCAGTTCTTC.

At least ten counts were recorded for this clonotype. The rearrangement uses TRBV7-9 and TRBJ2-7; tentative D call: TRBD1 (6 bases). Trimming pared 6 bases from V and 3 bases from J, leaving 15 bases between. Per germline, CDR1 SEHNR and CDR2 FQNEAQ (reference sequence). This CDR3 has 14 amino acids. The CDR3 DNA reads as TGTGCCAGCAGTCCAGGACAGAAGCTCTACGAGCAGTACTTC. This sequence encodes CASSPGQKLYEQYF. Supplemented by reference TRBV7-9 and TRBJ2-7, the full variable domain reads DTGVSQNPRHKITKRGQNVTFRCDPISEHNRLYWYRQTLGQGPEFLTYFQNEAQLEKSRLLSDRFSAERPKGSFSTLEIQRTEQGDSAMYLCASSPGQKLYEQYFGPGTRLTVT.